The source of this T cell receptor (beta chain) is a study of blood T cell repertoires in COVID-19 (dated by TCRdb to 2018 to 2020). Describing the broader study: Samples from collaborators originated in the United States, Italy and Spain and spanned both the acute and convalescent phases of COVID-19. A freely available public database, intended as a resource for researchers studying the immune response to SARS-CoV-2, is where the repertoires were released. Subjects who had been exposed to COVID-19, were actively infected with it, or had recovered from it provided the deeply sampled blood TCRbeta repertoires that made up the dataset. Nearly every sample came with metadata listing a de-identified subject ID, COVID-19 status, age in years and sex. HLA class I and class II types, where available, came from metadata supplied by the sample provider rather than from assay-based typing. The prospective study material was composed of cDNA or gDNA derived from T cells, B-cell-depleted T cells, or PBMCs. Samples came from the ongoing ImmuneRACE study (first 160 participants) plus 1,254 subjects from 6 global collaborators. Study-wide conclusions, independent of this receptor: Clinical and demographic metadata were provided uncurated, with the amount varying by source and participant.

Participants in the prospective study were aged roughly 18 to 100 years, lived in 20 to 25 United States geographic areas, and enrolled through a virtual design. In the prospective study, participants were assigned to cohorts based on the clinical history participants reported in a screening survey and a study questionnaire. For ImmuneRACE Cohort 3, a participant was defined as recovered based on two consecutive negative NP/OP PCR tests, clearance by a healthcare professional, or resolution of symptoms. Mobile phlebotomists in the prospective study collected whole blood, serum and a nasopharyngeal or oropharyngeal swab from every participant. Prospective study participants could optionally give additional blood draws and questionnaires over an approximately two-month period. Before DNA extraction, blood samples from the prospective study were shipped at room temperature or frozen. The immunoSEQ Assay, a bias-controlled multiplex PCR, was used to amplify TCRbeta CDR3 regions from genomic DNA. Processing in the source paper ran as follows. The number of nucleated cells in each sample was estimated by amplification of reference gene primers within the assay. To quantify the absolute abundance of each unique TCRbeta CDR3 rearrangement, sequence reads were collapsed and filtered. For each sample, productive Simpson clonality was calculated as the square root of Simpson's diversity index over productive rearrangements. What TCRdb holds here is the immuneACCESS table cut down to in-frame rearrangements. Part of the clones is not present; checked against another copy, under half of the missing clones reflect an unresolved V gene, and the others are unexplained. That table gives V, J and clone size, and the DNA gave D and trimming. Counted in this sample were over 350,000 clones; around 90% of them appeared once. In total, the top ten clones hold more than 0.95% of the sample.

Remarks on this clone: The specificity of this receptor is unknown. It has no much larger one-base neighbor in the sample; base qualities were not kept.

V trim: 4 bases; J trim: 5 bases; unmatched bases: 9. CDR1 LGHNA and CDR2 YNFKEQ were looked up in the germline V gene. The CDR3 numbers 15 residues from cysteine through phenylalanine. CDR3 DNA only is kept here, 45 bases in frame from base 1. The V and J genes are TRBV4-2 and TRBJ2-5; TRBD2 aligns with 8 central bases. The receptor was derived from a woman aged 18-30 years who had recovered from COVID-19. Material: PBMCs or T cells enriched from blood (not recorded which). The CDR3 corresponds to CASSPLAGLAETQYF. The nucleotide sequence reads TGTGCCAGCAGCCCCTTAGCGGGGTTAGCGGAGACCCAGTACTTC.